This T cell receptor beta chain comes out of a study of shared T cell receptors in the human thymus. The CDR3 sequence is 16 residues long. The V gene end was trimmed by 0 bases and the J gene end by 5 bases; junction bases not matched to a gene: 9. CDR1 and CDR2 (germline): MNHNS, SASEGT. Using immunoSEQ multiplex PCR, the repertoire was profiled, and TCRdb retains in-frame clones only, with some absent. Among roughly 550,000 clones, around 78% were seen once, and the ten largest hold around 0.012%. This sample was also put to use in a study of human thymus T cells. From that second work: Having surgery to correct congenital heart defects, healthy Finnish infants acted as the donors. Corrective heart surgery yielded the resections from which the thymus tissue came. It looked as if thymic and blood repertoires used V and J genes in a biased way.

Sample: thymocytes. The source is a boy under two years old with a congenital heart defect. V and J are TRBV6-1 and TRBJ2-7, with 8 bases identical to TRBD2. DNA of the CDR3: TGTGCCAGCAGTGAAGCGGGAGCGGGAGATTTTGACGAGCAGTACTTC. Residues: CASSEAGAGDFDEQYF.